The 26 T cell receptor beta chains below come from one sample, sequenced in a study of blood T cell repertoires in COVID-19. Repertoires were generated with immunoSEQ multiplex PCR, while TCRdb's copy carries only in-frame clones and drops some. The data show over 100,000 clones, approximately 82% seen once. The sample was peripheral blood. The receptors derive from a woman in her sixties or seventies with acute or convalescent COVID-19.

The chain joins TRBV6-2 or TRBV6-3 to TRBJ1-1, with D possibly TRBD1 on 5 matching bases. V shed 5 bases and J shed 8 bases, with 9 bases lying between them. CDR3 length equals 11 residues. Germline V gene sequence: CDR1 MNHEY, CDR2 SVGEGT. This CDR3 is CASSDSTEAFF. The CDR3 DNA reads TGTGCCAGCAGTGACAGCACCGAAGCTTTCTTT.

As concerns this clone: The junction and the germline gene differ at one end; a read error may be behind it. The J gene is TRBJ1-1, the V gene TRBV2; D not resolved. The CDR3 runs 13 residues. Germline values: CDR1 SNHLY, CDR2 FYNNEI. In DNA, the CDR3 is TGTGCCAGCGGTGAACAGTCGAACACTGAAGCTTTCTTT. Protein sequence: CASGEQSNTEAFF.

CDR3 DNA: TGTGCCAGCAGTAAGCGGGAGGGCCGGAATGAGCAGTTCTTC. Its translation is CASSKREGRNEQFF. The chain joins TRBV6-2 or TRBV6-3 to TRBJ2-1; 10 nucleotides agree with TRBD2. In germline, CDR1 is MNHEY, CDR2 SVGEGT. There are 14 residues in the CDR3. Unmatched junction bases numbered 5, after V lost 5 bases and J lost 7 bases.

This chain uses TRBV4-2 with TRBJ2-7; D possibly corresponds to TRBD2 (6 bases). Germline lookup yields CDR1 LGHNA and CDR2 YNFKEQ. This CDR3 is built from 12 residues. V shed 0 bases and J shed 7 bases, with 7 bases lying between them. In DNA form, the CDR3 reads TGTGCCAGCAGCCAAGAGGGGGGTGAGCAGTACTTC. Its protein is CASSQEGGEQYF.

The V call is TRBV10-3, the J call TRBJ1-3, with D possibly being TRBD1 (5 bases). Germline CDR1 and CDR2: ENHRY and SYGVKD. The CDR3 covers 16 residues. V dropped 3 bases and J dropped 5 bases, with 17 bases sitting between them. The DNA of the CDR3 is TGTGCCATCAGTGAACTTCTTGACTGGGGCAGAAACACCATATATTTT. Its translation: CAISELLDWGRNTIYF.

This clone was observed a few times. The gene calls are TRBV12-3 or TRBV12-4 and TRBJ1-1; no firm D call. Trimming removed 8 bases from V and 2 bases from J, with 12 bases in between. This CDR3 has 13 amino acids. The CDR3 nucleotides are TGTGCCAGCGGATCTTCAGGTAACACTGAAGCTTTCTTT. This gives the protein CASGSSGNTEAFF.

J is TRBJ2-2 and V is TRBV12-3 or TRBV12-4, with D possibly TRBD2 on 6 matching bases. There are 13 residues in the CDR3. V was cut by 4 bases and J by 5 bases, with 8 bases left in between. The CDR3: CASSWGETGELFF. The CDR3 DNA reads TGTGCCAGCAGTTGGGGGGAGACCGGGGAGCTGTTTTTT.

CDR3 sequence: CASSLGGANTGELFF. CDR3 DNA: TGTGCCAGCAGCTTGGGGGGAGCGAACACCGGGGAGCTGTTTTTT. The chain links TRBV5-4 to TRBJ2-2; TRBD2 is a possible D gene (5 bases). The CDR3 is 15 residues long. V was trimmed by 0 bases and J by 0 bases, leaving 6 bases between them. Germline V gives CDR1 SGHNT, CDR2 YYREEE (reference sequence).

The chain carries TRBV19 and TRBJ1-1; 8 bases are a match to TRBD1. V shed 5 bases, J shed 1 base, and the junction held 3 bases outside the gene matches. The CDR3 length is 14 residues. Germline assignment: CDR1 LNHDA and CDR2 SQIVND (reference sequence). The CDR3 coding sequence is TGTGCCAGTAGTCCCGGGACAGGGAACACTGAAGCTTTCTTT. Translating gives CASSPGTGNTEAFF.

This clone was found a few times. This chain connects TRBV11-2 to TRBJ2-7, with unresolved D. The germline V gene encodes CDR1 SGHAT and CDR2 FQNNGV. V lost 5 bases, J lost 3 bases, and 14 bases lay in between. CDR3 size: 14 residues. Here the CDR3 reads CASSAGPRIYEQYF. The DNA for the CDR3 is TGTGCCAGCAGCGCTGGGCCTCGGATCTACGAGCAGTACTTC.

This chain joins TRBV6-5 and TRBJ2-3; D unresolved. This CDR3 is 13 amino acids long. CDR1 MNHEY and CDR2 SVGAGI come from the germline V gene. Trimming removed 6 bases from V and 7 bases from J, with 14 bases in between. As DNA, the CDR3 is TGTGCCAGCAGGCAAACCCAGAGGAATACGCAGTATTTT. Translating gives CASRQTQRNTQYF.

The chain has TRBV28 and TRBJ1-4; no clear D gene. Trimming pared 6 bases from V and 5 bases from J, leaving 10 bases between. CDR3 length: 13 amino acids. The germline V gene encodes CDR1 MDHEN and CDR2 SYDVKM. CDR3 sequence reads: CASSLTVNEKLFF. Written as DNA, the CDR3 is TGTGCCAGCAGCCTGACTGTCAATGAAAAACTGTTTTTT.

The rearrangement joins TRBV7-3 to TRBJ2-2; the D is unclear. V was trimmed by 5 bases and J by 4 bases, leaving 8 bases between them. The CDR3 is 13 amino acids. From germline, CDR1 is SGHTA and CDR2 FQGTGA. Here the CDR3 DNA reads TGTGCCAGCAGCCAACAGATCACCGGGGAGCTGTTTTTT. It encodes CASSQQITGELFF. Combining the CDR3 with reference TRBV7-3 and TRBJ2-2 gives the whole variable domain GAGVSQTPSNKVTEKGKYVELRCDPISGHTALYWYRQSLGQGPEFLIYFQGTGAADDSGLPNDRFFAVRPEGSVSTLKIQRTERGDSAVYLCASSQQITGELFFGEGSRLTVL.

CDR3 in amino acids: CSGSGTVLNEQYF. CDR3 bases: TGCAGCGGCTCCGGGACAGTCCTGAACGAGCAGTACTTC. The V call is TRBV29-1, the J call TRBJ2-7; 7 bases map to TRBD1. V was clipped by 7 bases and J by 5 bases; unmatched bases: 11. The germline CDR1 and CDR2 sequences are SQVTM and ANQGSEA. CDR3 length: 13 residues.

V usage is TRBV28 and J usage is TRBJ1-5; 10 nucleotides agree with TRBD1. The CDR3 covers 15 residues. Germline CDR1 is MDHEN and CDR2 is SYDVKM. V gave up 6 bases and J gave up 4 bases; unmatched junction bases: 6. The CDR3 here is CASRLTGGGNQPQHF. The CDR3 DNA reads TGTGCCAGCAGACTGACAGGGGGCGGGAATCAGCCCCAGCATTTT.

The count of this clone is one. This rearrangement joins TRBV18 to TRBJ1-4; 7 bases agree with TRBD1. J gave up 8 bases and V 6 bases, and 6 bases lay outside the gene matches. The CDR3 has 13 residues. Germline-derived CDR1 and CDR2 are KGHSH and LQKENI. This CDR3 reads CASSPNRGEKLFF. Here the CDR3 DNA reads TGTGCCAGCTCCCCAAACAGGGGCGAAAAACTGTTTTTT.

The V gene is TRBV5-6, the J gene TRBJ2-3; 9 bases map to TRBD2. The CDR3 runs to 15 residues. J was trimmed by 3 bases and V by 0 bases; bases with no gene match: 2. Germline CDR1 SGHDT, CDR2 YYEEEE. The DNA of the CDR3 is TGTGCCAGCAGCTTGGTGGGACTAGCAACAGATACGCAGTATTTT. Translated: CASSLVGLATDTQYF.

The chain carries TRBV20-1 and TRBJ2-5; TRBD2 matches at 11 bases. The CDR3 extends over 15 amino acids. In germline, CDR1 is DFQATT, CDR2 SNEGSKA (reference sequence). The V and J ends lost 3 bases and 1 base, in that order; junction bases with no gene match: 4. The CDR3 DNA sequence: TGCAGTGCTAGTACCGGGACTAGCGGCCAAGAGACCCAGTACTTC. Its protein is CSASTGTSGQETQYF.

This sequence joins TRBV12-3 or TRBV12-4 and TRBJ1-2, with D possibly being TRBD1 (5 bases). With 6 bases removed from V and 3 bases from J, the gap between germline ends came to 5 bases. CDR3 size: 11 residues. CDR3 in amino acids: CASSRDYGYTF. The CDR3, as DNA: TGTGCCAGCAGCAGGGACTATGGCTACACCTTC.

The V gene is TRBV4-3, the J gene TRBJ2-7, with 9 bases aligning to TRBD2. The CDR3 length is 15 residues. CDR1 and CDR2 from the germline V gene are LGHNA and YSLEER. V was clipped by 0 bases and J by 4 bases; unmatched bases: 4. CDR3 nucleotide sequence: TGCGCCAGCAGCCAAGATCTGACTAGCGGATACGAGCAGTACTTC. Translated: CASSQDLTSGYEQYF.

The rearrangement links TRBV28 to TRBJ1-5; TRBD1 matches at 7 bases. The CDR3 contains 12 residues. V shed 10 bases and J 2 bases; nucleotides not matched to a gene: 2. Germline V lookup: CDR1 MDHEN, CDR2 SYDVKM. CDR3 protein: CAITGGNQPQHF. The CDR3 DNA reads as TGTGCCATTACAGGGGGCAATCAGCCCCAGCATTTT.

This chain connects TRBV28 to TRBJ1-2, with 12 positions matching TRBD1. The CDR3 covers 14 residues. The V segment lost 8 bases and the J segment 8 bases; nucleotides outside the gene matches: 9. Germline V gives CDR1 MDHEN, CDR2 SYDVKM. The chain's CDR3 is CASSPGQGAGGYTF. CDR3 in DNA: TGTGCCAGCTCGCCGGGACAGGGGGCGGGCGGCTACACCTTC.

The chain recombines TRBV5-4 with TRBJ2-5, with 7 bases fitting TRBD2. V lost 5 bases, J lost 2 bases, and 6 bases stayed unmatched. From germline, CDR1 is SGHNT and CDR2 YYREEE (reference sequence). The CDR3 runs 14 residues. CDR3 nucleotides: TGTGCCAGCAGTTACGGGGGGTCACAAGAGACCCAGTACTTC. This encodes CASSYGGSQETQYF. Supplemented by reference TRBV5-4 and TRBJ2-5, the full variable domain reads ETGVTQSPTHLIKTRGQQVTLRCSSQSGHNTVSWYQQALGQGPQFIFQYYREEENGRGNFPPRFSGLQFPNYSSELNVNALELDDSALYLCASSYGGSQETQYFGPGTRLLVL.

This chain joins TRBV28 and TRBJ2-3; possibly TRBD1 for D (5 bases). Trimming cost V 5 bases and J 2 bases, with 14 bases left between them. The CDR3 length is 15 residues. CDR1 MDHEN and CDR2 SYDVKM come from the germline V gene. The DNA for the CDR3 is TGTGCCAGCAGTCCCCCGAAGGGGAACACAGATACGCAGTATTTT. It encodes CASSPPKGNTDTQYF. The full variable domain, completed using reference TRBV28 and TRBJ2-3, is DVKVTQSSRYLVKRTGEKVFLECVQDMDHENMFWYRQDPGLGLRLIYFSYDVKMKEKGDIPEGYSVSREKKERFSLILESASTNQTSMYLCASSPPKGNTDTQYFGPGTRLTVL.

The J gene is TRBJ2-7, the V gene TRBV11-2, with D possibly matching TRBD2 (6 bases). Trimming cost V 5 bases and J 4 bases, with 18 bases left between them. The CDR3 runs to 15 residues. Germline V lookup: CDR1 SGHAT, CDR2 FQNNGV. CDR3 region: CASSPGWLANYEQYF. As DNA, the CDR3 is TGTGCCAGCAGCCCAGGGTGGCTAGCGAATTACGAGCAGTACTTC.

The chain carries TRBV28 and TRBJ1-3, with D possibly TRBD1 on 5 matching bases. The CDR3 is 15 amino acids. V was clipped by 4 bases and J by 0 bases, with 10 bases between them. Germline values: CDR1 MDHEN, CDR2 SYDVKM. The chain's CDR3 is CASSSGHPSGNTIYF. The CDR3 DNA reads as TGTGCCAGCAGTTCCGGACATCCCTCTGGAAACACCATATATTTT.